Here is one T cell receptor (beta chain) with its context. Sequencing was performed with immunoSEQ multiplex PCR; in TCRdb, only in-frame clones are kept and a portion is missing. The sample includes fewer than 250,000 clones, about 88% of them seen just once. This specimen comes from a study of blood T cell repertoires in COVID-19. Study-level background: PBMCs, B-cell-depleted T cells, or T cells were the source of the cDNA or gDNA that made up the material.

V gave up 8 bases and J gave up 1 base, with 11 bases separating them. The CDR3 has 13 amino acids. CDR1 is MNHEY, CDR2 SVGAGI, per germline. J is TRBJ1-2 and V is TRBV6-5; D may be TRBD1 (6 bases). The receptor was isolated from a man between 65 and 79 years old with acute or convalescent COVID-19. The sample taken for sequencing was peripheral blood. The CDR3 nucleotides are TGTGCCAGCCAGGACAGCCATAACTATGGCTACACCTTC. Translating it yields CASQDSHNYGYTF.